This is a list of T cell receptor beta chains from one sample in a study of CD8 T cells in Susac syndrome. TCRdb called the immunoSEQ multiplex PCR reads again in MiXCR, with one record for every CDR3 protein. The profile covers 90,000 to 150,000 distinct CDR3 sequences, with around 90% appearing a single time and approximately 0.12% taken by the ten largest. The specimen sequenced was CD8+ T cells from PBMCs. These receptors all come from a human donor in good health. CDR3s include the opening cysteine and the closing phenylalanine or tryptophan. A D gene is named only where the DNA matches it firmly.

TRBD1,TRBJ1-5,TRBV19,TGTGCCAGTAGTACCCTAAGACAGGGCTACAATCAGCCCCAGCATTTT,CASSTLRQGYNQPQHF
TRBD1,TRBJ1-4,TRBV10-3,TGTGCCATCAGAGGACAGGGACATAATGAAAAACTGTTTTTT,CAIRGQGHNEKLFF
-,TRBJ1-5,TRBV30,TGTGCCTGGTCCTTCGGGACGGGCAATCAGCCCCAGCATTTT,CAWSFGTGNQPQHF
TRBD1,TRBJ1-1,TRBV15,TGTGCCACCAGCAGGGGAAACGACAGGGGAAACACTGAAGCTTTCTTT,CATSRGNDRGNTEAFF
-,TRBJ1-1,TRBV2,TGTGCCAGCAGTGTTCGGGGGGCTAACACTGAAGCTTTCTTT,CASSVRGANTEAFF
TRBD2,TRBJ2-7,TRBV14,TGTGCCAGCAGCCAGGTTCCGGGACTAGCGGGTCCCTACGAGCAGTACTTC,CASSQVPGLAGPYEQYF
-,TRBJ1-5,TRBV7-9,TGTGCCAGCAGCTCCCACAGGGCTAGCAATCAGCCCCAGCATTTT,CASSSHRASNQPQHF
TRBD1,TRBJ1-1,TRBV30,TGTGCCTGGGGTAGGACAGGGGATACTGAAGCTTTCTTT,CAWGRTGDTEAFF
-,TRBJ2-7,TRBV11-2,TGTGCCAGCAGCTTAGAAGCAGGGGCCCACGAGCAGTACTTC,CASSLEAGAHEQYF
-,TRBJ2-3,TRBV9,TGTGCCAGCAGTCGGGCCTGGGGGAGCACAGATACGCAGTATTTT,CASSRAWGSTDTQYF
-,TRBJ2-7,TRBV7-9,TGTGCCAGCAGCTTAGAGGGCCCCTACGAGCAGTACTTC,CASSLEGPYEQYF
-,TRBJ1-1,TRBV6-5,TGTGCCAGCAGTTACCTACGTTCTGAAGCTTTCTTT,CASSYLRSEAFF
TRBD1,TRBJ1-1,TRBV20-1,TGCAGTGCCATAGGGACAGGAGGGTCTGAAGCTTTCTTT,CSAIGTGGSEAFF
TRBD1,TRBJ2-2,TRBV5-5,TGTGCCAGCAGCTGGGGACAGGGTGCGAACACCGGGGAGCTGTTTTTT,CASSWGQGANTGELFF
TRBD1,TRBJ1-2,TRBV5-6,TGTGCCAGCAGCTTGCGGCAGGGGGCATACTATGGCTACACCTTC,CASSLRQGAYYGYTF
-,TRBJ1-1,TRBV11-3,TGTGCCAGCAGCCACGGGGGGCACACTGAAGCTTTCTTT,CASSHGGHTEAFF